A single sample is the source of the 21 T cell receptor beta chains below, sequenced in a study of graft-versus-host responses after intestinal transplantation. Sequencing was performed with immunoSEQ multiplex PCR; in TCRdb, only in-frame clones are kept and a portion is missing. In the table there are roughly 92,000 clones, about 88% of which are singletons. Their recognized antigens are unknown. The source material was unstimulated CD4+ T cells sorted from spleen or lymph node cells, sampled before transplant. The receptors derive from a human donor who was the organ donor for an intestinal transplant.

The rearrangement joins TRBV30 to TRBJ1-2, with D hard to call. The V gene lost 7 bases and the J gene lost 4 bases, with 16 bases spanning the gap. Per the germline V gene, CDR1 is GTSNPN and CDR2 is SVGIG (reference sequence). The CDR3 is 13 residues long. In nucleotides, the CDR3 is TGTGCCTCCTCCCCCGGGTACACCTATGGCTACACCTTC. It specifies CASSPGYTYGYTF.

The rearrangement uses TRBV11-3 and TRBJ2-3, with 9 bases that match TRBD1. CDR3 length equals 15 residues. The ends lost 5 bases at V and 7 bases at J; junction bases unmatched: 10. Germline CDR1 reads SGHNT; CDR2 reads YENEEA. CDR3 nucleotides: TGTGCCAGCAGCCCCACCGGGACAGGGCTAAATACGCAGTATTTT. This sequence encodes CASSPTGTGLNTQYF.

The rearrangement joins TRBV6-6 to TRBJ1-2, with 7 bases identical to TRBD1. The length of the CDR3 is 12 residues. J gave up 8 bases and V 7 bases, and 7 bases lay outside the gene matches. The germline CDR1 and CDR2 sequences are MNHNY and SVGAGI (reference sequence). The CDR3 region is CASTQGEVGYTF. In DNA form, the CDR3 reads TGTGCCAGCACCCAGGGGGAGGTCGGCTACACCTTC.

The chain uses TRBV5-1 and TRBJ2-7; 8 positions agree with TRBD2. The CDR3 sequence is 13 residues long. V lost 6 bases, J lost 6 bases, and 8 bases stayed unmatched. Germline V lookup: CDR1 SGHRS, CDR2 YFSETQ. CDR3 loop: CASNRGGVAEQYF. The DNA of the CDR3 is TGCGCCAGCAACCGGGGGGGGGTTGCCGAGCAGTACTTC.

This clone occurred a few times. The J gene is TRBJ1-1, the V gene TRBV29-1; D perhaps matches TRBD1 (6 bases). Trimming stripped 5 bases from V and 0 bases from J, with 22 bases between. From germline, CDR1 is SQVTM and CDR2 ANQGSEA. The CDR3 runs 17 residues. CDR3 DNA: TGCAGCGTTTCCGCCCTACCGACGACAGGTATGAACACTGAAGCTTTCTTT. As protein: CSVSALPTTGMNTEAFF.

This clone was detected only a few times. This chain uses TRBV4-2 with TRBJ2-7, with 9 bases aligning to TRBD2. V lost 0 bases and J lost 0; bases outside the gene matches: 9. The CDR3 consists of 18 residues. From germline, CDR1 is LGHNA and CDR2 YNFKEQ. The CDR3: CASSQEPSGVPSSYEQYF. CDR3 DNA: TGTGCCAGCAGCCAAGAACCTAGCGGGGTTCCCAGCTCCTACGAGCAGTACTTC.

The chain employs TRBV5-6 and TRBJ2-7, with 10 nucleotides matching TRBD2. This CDR3 comprises 19 residues. J was trimmed by 5 bases and V by 4 bases; bases with no gene match: 21. Germline CDR1 reads SGHDT; CDR2 reads YYEEEE. The CDR3 protein is CASSRLAGGDKYSRHEQYF. The CDR3, as DNA: TGTGCCAGCAGCCGACTAGCGGGTGGAGATAAGTATAGTCGCCACGAGCAGTACTTC.

This sequence joins TRBV7-2 and TRBJ2-5; possible D gene TRBD2, 7 bases. V was pared by 8 bases and J by 5 bases, with 18 bases between. The CDR3 runs 14 residues. CDR1 and CDR2 (germline): SGHTA, FQGNSA. The CDR3: CASAGAGGFETQYF. DNA of the CDR3: TGTGCCAGCGCGGGGGCAGGAGGTTTTGAGACCCAGTACTTC. The variable domain in full, with the rest retrieved from reference TRBV7-2 and TRBJ2-5, is GAGVSQSPSNKVTEKGKDVELRCDPISGHTALYWYRQSLGQGLEFLIYFQGNSAPDKSGLPSDRFSAERTGGSVSTLTIQRTQQEDSAVYLCASAGAGGFETQYFGPGTRLLVL.

The rearrangement uses TRBV9 and TRBJ1-1; 9 nucleotides match TRBD1. The CDR3 is made up of 17 amino acids. J was trimmed by 1 base and V by 0 bases; bases with no gene match: 7. Germline CDR1 and CDR2: SGDLS and YYNGEE. The CDR3 loop reads CASSVEGTGLPNTEAFF. In DNA form, the CDR3 reads TGTGCCAGCAGCGTAGAAGGGACAGGGTTGCCGAACACTGAAGCTTTCTTT.

The chain carries TRBV5-6 and TRBJ2-3; D call uncertain. This CDR3 region has 16 residues. Trimming removed 1 base at V and 0 bases at J, with 12 bases between. Germline loops: CDR1 SGHDT, CDR2 YYEEEE. The CDR3 bases are TGTGCCAGCAGCTTGTCAGGTGCCCCTAGCACAGATACGCAGTATTTT. It codes for CASSLSGAPSTDTQYF.

This clone was seen once. The chain links TRBV7-8 to TRBJ2-7; tentatively, D is TRBD2 (6 bases). This CDR3 spans 13 amino acids. V was pared by 4 bases and J by 3 bases, with 10 bases between. CDR1 and CDR2 (germline): SGHVS, FQNEAQ. The CDR3 protein is CASSWAGYYEQYF. The CDR3 nucleotides are TGTGCCAGCAGCTGGGCGGGGTACTACGAGCAGTACTTC.

This clone was detected only once. The V and J genes are TRBV7-9 and TRBJ1-1, with D perhaps TRBD1 (6 bases). Per germline, CDR1 SEHNR and CDR2 FQNEAQ (reference sequence). The germline V and J ends were trimmed by 5 bases and 1 base, with 26 bases remaining between them. The CDR3 contains 19 residues. The CDR3 loop is CASSPTLRTVRFQNTEAFF. CDR3 DNA sequence: TGTGCCAGCAGCCCTACGCTTAGGACAGTCCGGTTTCAGAACACTGAAGCTTTCTTT.

J is TRBJ2-2 and V is TRBV21-1; no DNA check was done on the table's D call, TRBD2. TRBV21-1 is a listed pseudogene. CDR3 length: 14 residues. The CDR3 reads CASSGGARTGELFF. The CDR3 DNA follows: TGTGCCAGCAGCGGGGGGGCGCGGACCGGGGAGCTGTTTTTT.

The chain is built from TRBV5-5 and TRBJ2-3, with TRBD2 matching over 12 bases. V lost 4 bases to trimming and J lost 0 bases; unmatched junction nucleotides: 6. The CDR3 has 17 amino acids. Germline V gene lookup returns CDR1 SGHKS and CDR2 YYEKEE (reference sequence). The CDR3 nucleotides read TGTGCCAGCAGCCCTCCGGGACTAGCGGGTAGCACAGATACGCAGTATTTT. Its translation: CASSPPGLAGSTDTQYF.

V usage is TRBV6-5 and J usage is TRBJ1-1; 8 bases map to TRBD1. Germline CDR1 is MNHEY and CDR2 is SVGAGI. Trimming cost V 2 bases and J 3 bases; bases outside gene matches: 2. The CDR3 spans 14 residues. CDR3: CASSYAGGYTEAFF. CDR3 DNA: TGTGCCAGCAGTTACGCAGGGGGCTACACTGAAGCTTTCTTT.

V usage is TRBV6-1 and J usage is TRBJ2-7, with D possibly being TRBD1 (5 bases). The CDR3 runs 13 residues. The germline V gene encodes CDR1 MNHNS and CDR2 SASEGT. The ends were cut back, 7 bases at V and 0 bases at J, with 10 bases in the middle. DNA for the CDR3: TGTGCCAGCAAATACCAGGGCTCCTACGAGCAGTACTTC. Residues: CASKYQGSYEQYF.

V gene TRBV5-1 combines with J gene TRBJ2-2; TRBD1 agrees at 12 bases. Per germline, CDR1 SGHRS and CDR2 YFSETQ. This CDR3 spans 17 amino acids. With V trimmed by 2 bases and J by 8 bases, 10 bases remained unmatched. Written as DNA, the CDR3 is TGCGCCAGCAGCTTTGTACCGGGACAGGGGGCCTCGGGGGAGCTGTTTTTT. It codes for CASSFVPGQGASGELFF.

The table lists this clone with a few counts. V and J are TRBV4-2 and TRBJ2-3; 7 bases are a match to TRBD2. The trim removed 4 bases at V and 1 base at J, leaving 8 bases unmatched. CDR3 length equals 16 residues. CDR1 LGHNA and CDR2 YNFKEQ come from the germline V gene. The CDR3 DNA reads TGTGCCAGCAGCCCAACACTGGGAGGGGGCACAGATACGCAGTATTTT. Translation gives CASSPTLGGGTDTQYF.

The sample holds one count of this clone. The V gene is TRBV2, the J gene TRBJ2-1; no reliable D call. The germline gives CDR1 SNHLY, CDR2 FYNNEI. V was shortened by 4 bases and J by 15 bases, with 13 bases between the two germline ends. The CDR3 loop spans 11 amino acids. The CDR3 region has the DNA TGTGCCAGCAGTGCCGTGGAGAGCCCGTTCTTC. Translated, it gives CASSAVESPFF.

The gene calls are TRBV5-1 and TRBJ2-1; D remains unclear. The germline V and J ends were trimmed by 0 bases and 9 bases, with 10 bases remaining between them. CDR3 length equals 13 residues. Per germline, CDR1 SGHRS and CDR2 YFSETQ. As DNA, the CDR3 is TGCGCCAGCAGCTTGGCCAAGTTGCGTGAGCAGTTCTTC. It encodes CASSLAKLREQFF.

This sequence joins TRBV5-4 and TRBJ2-7; 7 bases fit TRBD2. The CDR3 length is 18 residues. Germline lookup yields CDR1 SGHNT and CDR2 YYREEE (reference sequence). The V gene end was trimmed by 0 bases and the J gene end by 7 bases; junction bases not matched to a gene: 19. The CDR3 nucleotides read TGTGCCAGCAGCTTGGCCGAGCCTGTGGCGGGAGTGTCGGGTGAGCAGTACTTC. It specifies CASSLAEPVAGVSGEQYF.